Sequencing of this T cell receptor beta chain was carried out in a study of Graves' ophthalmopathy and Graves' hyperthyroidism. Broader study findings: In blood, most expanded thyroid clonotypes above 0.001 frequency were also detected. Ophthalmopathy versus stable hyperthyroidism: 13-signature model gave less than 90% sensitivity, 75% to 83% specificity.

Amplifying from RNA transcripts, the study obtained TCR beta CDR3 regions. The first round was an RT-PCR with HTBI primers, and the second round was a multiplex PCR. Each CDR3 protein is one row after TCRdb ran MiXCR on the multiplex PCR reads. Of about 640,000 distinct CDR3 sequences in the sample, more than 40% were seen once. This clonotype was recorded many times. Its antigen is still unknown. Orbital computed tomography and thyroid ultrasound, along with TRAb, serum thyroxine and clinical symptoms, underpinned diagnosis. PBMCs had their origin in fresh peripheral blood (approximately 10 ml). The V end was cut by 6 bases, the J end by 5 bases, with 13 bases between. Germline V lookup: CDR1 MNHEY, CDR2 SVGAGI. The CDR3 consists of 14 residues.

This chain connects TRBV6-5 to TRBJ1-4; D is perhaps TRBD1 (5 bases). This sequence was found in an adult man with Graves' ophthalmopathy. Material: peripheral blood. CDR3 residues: CASSTDSENEKLFF. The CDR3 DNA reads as TGTGCCAGCAGCACCGACAGCGAGAATGAAAAACTGTTTTTT.